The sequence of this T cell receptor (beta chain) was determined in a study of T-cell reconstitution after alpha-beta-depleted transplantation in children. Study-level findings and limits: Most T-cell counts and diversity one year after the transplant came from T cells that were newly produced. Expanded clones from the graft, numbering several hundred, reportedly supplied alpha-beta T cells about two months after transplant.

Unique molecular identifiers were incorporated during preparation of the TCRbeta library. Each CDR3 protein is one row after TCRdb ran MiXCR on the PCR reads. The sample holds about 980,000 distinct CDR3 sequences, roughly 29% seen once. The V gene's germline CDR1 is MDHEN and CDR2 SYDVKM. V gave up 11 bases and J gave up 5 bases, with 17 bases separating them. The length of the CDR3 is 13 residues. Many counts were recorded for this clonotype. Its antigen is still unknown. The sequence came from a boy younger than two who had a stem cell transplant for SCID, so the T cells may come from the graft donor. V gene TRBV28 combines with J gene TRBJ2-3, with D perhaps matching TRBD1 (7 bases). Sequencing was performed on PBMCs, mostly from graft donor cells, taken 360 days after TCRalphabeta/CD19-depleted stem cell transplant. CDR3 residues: CASQGGLGDTQYF. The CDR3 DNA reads TGTGCCTCTCAGGGGGGCCTGGGAGATACGCAGTATTTT.